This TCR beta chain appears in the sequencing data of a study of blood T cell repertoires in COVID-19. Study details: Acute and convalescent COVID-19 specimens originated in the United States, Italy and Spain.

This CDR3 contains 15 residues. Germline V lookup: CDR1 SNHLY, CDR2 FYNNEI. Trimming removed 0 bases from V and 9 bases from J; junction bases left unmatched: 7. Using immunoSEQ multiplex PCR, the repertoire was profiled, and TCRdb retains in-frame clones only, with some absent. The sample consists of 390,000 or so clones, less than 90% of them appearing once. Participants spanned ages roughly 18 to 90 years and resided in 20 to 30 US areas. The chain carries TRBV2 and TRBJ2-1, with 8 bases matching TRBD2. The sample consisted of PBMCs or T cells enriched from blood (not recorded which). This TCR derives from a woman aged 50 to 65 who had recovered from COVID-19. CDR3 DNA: TGTGCCAGCAGTGAAGCGCTGGGAGCGGGGGTTGAGCAGTTCTTC. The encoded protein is CASSEALGAGVEQFF.